This T cell receptor (beta chain) was recovered during a study of OX40 agonist ivuxolimab in advanced cancers. About the research overall: Patients in dose escalation had liver, melanoma, kidney or head and neck cancers. At 82.7% male, the cohort had a mean age of roughly 60 years, ranging from about 20 to 80. General observations from the study: The specificity for antigen of the expanded peripheral T cells was not determined. CD4+ and CD8+ blood T cells expanded clonally by week 6 at 0.1 to 3.0 mg/kg.

The table came from immunoSEQ multiplex PCR; TCRdb's copy has only in-frame clones and leaves some out. The sample lists tens of thousands of clones; under 95% were seen once. The CDR3 runs to 15 residues. V lost 3 bases to trimming and J lost 5 bases, with 13 bases between them. The germline V gene encodes CDR1 MNHEY and CDR2 SMNVEV (reference sequence). Remarks on this clone: Its antigen is unidentified.

The clonotype was recovered from an adult with an advanced solid tumor such as melanoma, head and neck, liver or kidney cancer. The sample here was CD4+ or CD8+ T cells sorted from blood, taken in a trial of the OX40 agonist ivuxolimab. This chain connects TRBV27 to TRBJ2-2, with TRBD1 as a possible D gene (8 bases). The CDR3 spells CASSFGQGGTGELFF. In DNA form, the CDR3 reads TGTGCCAGCAGTTTTGGACAGGGAGGGACCGGGGAGCTGTTTTTT.